The source of this TCR beta chain is a study of OX40 agonist ivuxolimab in advanced cancers. On the study more broadly: Ivuxolimab is an agonistic anti-OX40 (CD134) antibody, and patients were treated with it. Antecedent anti-PD-1, anti-PD-L1 or anti-CTLA-4 therapy was permissible, with roughly 36% having received some. Administration of intravenous ivuxolimab to patients occurred every 2 weeks at 0.01 to 10 mg/kg. Overall study findings and caveats: Clonal expansion was among the lowest in partial responders at 0.1-3.0 mg/kg, especially CD8+.

This clone was recorded only once. Its specificity is unknown. TCRdb keeps only in-frame clones here, not all; method: immunoSEQ multiplex PCR. In the table there are more than 75,000 clones, more than 80% of which are singletons. Per the germline V gene, CDR1 is KGHSH and CDR2 is LQKENI. The length of the CDR3 is 15 residues. Trimming at V came to 2 bases and at J to 2 bases, leaving 3 bases not matched to a gene. The source was CD4+ or CD8+ T cells sorted from blood, collected in a trial of the OX40 agonist ivuxolimab. The rearrangement links TRBV18 to TRBJ2-7, with TRBD1 matching 10 bases. The receptor was isolated from an adult with an advanced solid tumor such as melanoma, head and neck, liver or kidney cancer. The CDR3 sequence is CASSPLGQGTYEQYF. DNA of the CDR3: TGTGCCAGCTCACCATTGGGACAGGGGACCTACGAGCAGTACTTC.